These 18 T cell receptor beta chains originate from one sample sequenced in a study of shared clonotypes between healthy human individuals. TCRdb's table, derived via immunoSEQ multiplex PCR, lists solely in-frame clones and lacks some. This table holds about 490,000 clones, over 65% found once. Sequenced sample: PBMCs. The receptors originated from a woman in her thirties or forties in good health. Some clones in this sample may be carry-over from other donors' samples.

For this clone: Other DNA sequences from this sample encode an identical CDR3 as well. The V call is TRBV11-2, the J call TRBJ2-2, with D tentatively TRBD2 (5 bases). Germline-derived CDR1 and CDR2 are SGHAT and FQNNGV. This CDR3 spans 13 amino acids. Between the trimmed V and J ends, which lost 6 bases and 1 base, there was a span of 6 bases. CDR3 amino acids: CASRDLNTGELFF. The CDR3 DNA reads as TGTGCCAGCAGGGACTTGAACACCGGGGAGCTGTTTTTT.

The rearrangement joins TRBV2 to TRBJ1-4, with D maybe TRBD1 (5 bases). V lost 4 bases and J 0 bases, leaving 27 bases between the germline ends. Looked up from germline, CDR1 is SNHLY and CDR2 is FYNNEI. The CDR3 totals 21 residues. This CDR3 is CASSGGRGGADSRATNEKLFF. CDR3 DNA: TGTGCCAGCAGTGGAGGTAGAGGAGGGGCCGACAGCAGGGCAACTAATGAAAAACTGTTTTTT. Together with reference TRBV2 and TRBJ1-4, the CDR3 gives the full variable domain: EPEVTQTPSHQVTQMGQEVILRCVPISNHLYFYWYRQILGQKVEFLVSFYNNEISEKSEIFDDQFSVERPDGSNFTLKIRSTKLEDSAMYFCASSGGRGGADSRATNEKLFFGSGTQLSVL.

The V gene is TRBV13, the J gene TRBJ2-7; no reliable D call. Germline CDR1 is PRHDT and CDR2 is FYEKMQ (reference sequence). V was trimmed by 2 bases and J by 9 bases, leaving 14 bases between them. CDR3 length: 13 amino acids. The CDR3 DNA reads TGTGCCAGCAGCTTAACTCCTGCTGGTGGGCAGTACTTC. It is translated as CASSLTPAGGQYF.

The rearrangement links TRBV25-1 to TRBJ1-2, with D perhaps TRBD1 (5 bases). Trimming cost V 5 bases and J 4 bases, with 11 bases left between them. Germline loops: CDR1 MGHDK, CDR2 SYGVNS. The length of the CDR3 is 13 residues. The CDR3 here is CASSRGMGYGYTF. The CDR3 coding sequence is TGTGCCAGCAGTCGGGGGATGGGCTATGGCTACACCTTC.

The chain links TRBV9 to TRBJ2-7; a weak D match, TRBD1 (6 bases). Germline CDR1 is SGDLS and CDR2 is YYNGEE. The CDR3 consists of 17 residues. V was trimmed by 4 bases and J by 3 bases, leaving 23 bases between them. The CDR3 DNA reads TGTGCCAGCAGCAGAACCGGGACATCTTGGGGAGACTACGAGCAGTACTTC. Its protein product is CASSRTGTSWGDYEQYF.

CDR3 nucleotides: TGTGCCAGCAGCTTAACGCTAGCGGGAGGGCTGGGAGGTGAGCAGTTCTTC. Translation gives CASSLTLAGGLGGEQFF. This rearrangement joins TRBV7-2 to TRBJ2-1; 12 nucleotides match TRBD2. CDR3 length: 17 amino acids. V lost 2 bases and J lost 9; bases outside the gene matches: 11. From germline, CDR1 is SGHTA and CDR2 FQGNSA. Together with reference TRBV7-2 and TRBJ2-1, the CDR3 gives the full variable domain: GAGVSQSPSNKVTEKGKDVELRCDPISGHTALYWYRQSLGQGLEFLIYFQGNSAPDKSGLPSDRFSAERTGGSVSTLTIQRTQQEDSAVYLCASSLTLAGGLGGEQFFGPGTRLTVL.

The chain carries TRBV7-2 and TRBJ2-2, with 7 positions matching TRBD1. CDR1 is SGHTA and CDR2 is FQGNSA in the germline V gene. The CDR3 is made up of 18 amino acids. Trimming took 5 bases from V and 5 from J; bases not matched to a gene: 17. For the CDR3, the DNA is TGTGCCAGCAGCCGGACCGGGACAGCCTCACAAGCGACCGGGGAGCTGTTTTTT. Encoded protein: CASSRTGTASQATGELFF.

The rearrangement uses TRBV5-4 and TRBJ1-2; D might be TRBD1 (6 bases). Deletions cut 1 base from V and 8 bases from J, with 12 bases between. Germline CDR1 SGHNT, CDR2 YYREEE (reference sequence). This CDR3 has 13 residues. CDR3 in amino acids: CASSLLGAGGYTF. Here the CDR3 DNA reads TGTGCCAGCAGCTTGTTGGGGGCGGGAGGCTACACCTTC.

This clone was recorded only once. The chain couples TRBV5-5 to TRBJ2-2; TRBD2 is a possible D gene (5 bases). Germline CDR1 is SGHKS and CDR2 is YYEKEE (reference sequence). Trimming took off 1 base at V and 1 base at J, with 14 bases between the two ends. The CDR3 has 17 residues. CDR3 sequence: CASSLSIPAVNTGELFF. CDR3 in DNA: TGTGCCAGCAGCTTGTCAATTCCAGCGGTGAACACCGGGGAGCTGTTTTTT.

Concerning this clone itself: This may be a read error, as it is one base from a much larger clone. This chain links TRBV15 with TRBJ2-6; D is uncertain. CDR3 length: 15 amino acids. V shed 5 bases and J shed 4 bases, with 12 bases lying between them. Germline V gene data show CDR1 as LNHNV and CDR2 as YYDKDF (reference sequence). This CDR3 is CATSPQSAGANVLTF. The CDR3 nucleotides read TGTGCCACCAGCCCCCAGTCCGCCGGGGCCAACGTCCTGACTTTC.

The CDR3 coding sequence is TGTGCCAGCAGCCCCCCTAGGGGGGAGCTGTTTTTT. Translated, it gives CASSPPRGELFF. The chain combines TRBV7-2 with TRBJ2-2; D ambiguous. CDR3 length: 12 amino acids. Trimming stripped 5 bases from V and 8 bases from J, with 9 bases between. Germline V gene lookup returns CDR1 SGHTA and CDR2 FQGNSA.

A single count supports this clone. The chain uses TRBV9 and TRBJ2-7; D gene unclear. V lost 4 bases to trimming and J lost 3 bases, with 14 bases between them. The CDR3 runs to 14 residues. Germline V gene sequence: CDR1 SGDLS, CDR2 YYNGEE. Here the CDR3 reads CASSPPASDYEQYF. CDR3 nucleotide sequence: TGTGCCAGCAGCCCGCCGGCGTCCGACTACGAGCAGTACTTC.

V and J are TRBV4-1 and TRBJ1-2; tentatively, D is TRBD1 (5 bases). This CDR3 comprises 15 residues. Per the germline V gene, CDR1 is MGHRA and CDR2 is YSYEKL. V lost 4 bases to trimming and J lost 7 bases, with 19 bases between them. As DNA, the CDR3 is TGCGCCAGCAGCCCCTGGGAAGAACAGGCGGGTGGCTACACCTTC. Protein product: CASSPWEEQAGGYTF.

In regard to this clone: With a far larger clone one base away, a read error is the likely cause. The chain combines TRBV28 with TRBJ2-7, with 7 bases aligning to TRBD2. The germline CDR1 and CDR2 sequences are MDHEN and SYDVKM. Trimming took 2 bases from V and 2 from J; bases not matched to a gene: 15. CDR3 length: 18 residues. The CDR3 DNA sequence: TGTGCCAGCAGTTTAAGCGGGGCTTTCACATTTAACACCTACGAGCAGTACTTC. This codes for CASSLSGAFTFNTYEQYF.

This clone was found once. At the DNA level, this CDR3 is encoded by other sequences in the same sample as well. This chain joins TRBV7-9 and TRBJ2-2; 10 nucleotides match TRBD2. Germline V gives CDR1 SEHNR, CDR2 FQNEAQ (reference sequence). This CDR3 region has 16 residues. Germline trimming cut 2 bases from V and 3 bases from J; bases unmatched to any gene: 3. The CDR3 nucleotides are TGTGCCAGCAGCTTACTCCTAGCGGGGGACACCGGGGAGCTGTTTTTT. Translation gives CASSLLLAGDTGELFF.

The chain combines TRBV11-2 with TRBJ2-1; 8 bases match TRBD2. This CDR3 has 16 residues. Germline values: CDR1 SGHAT, CDR2 FQNNGV. After removal of 0 bases from V and 5 bases from J, the junction contained 6 bases not matched to a gene. The DNA for the CDR3 is TGTGCCAGCAGCTTAGAGGGTCTAGCGGGCAACAATGAGCAGTTCTTC. Translated, it gives CASSLEGLAGNNEQFF.

This chain joins TRBV7-9 and TRBJ2-1; D is perhaps TRBD1 (5 bases). Between the trimmed V and J ends, which lost 2 bases and 9 bases, there was a span of 5 bases. The length of the CDR3 is 11 residues. In germline, CDR1 is SEHNR, CDR2 FQNEAQ (reference sequence). CDR3 nucleotide sequence: TGTGCCAGCAGCTTACAGGGTGAGCAGTTCTTC. It codes for CASSLQGEQFF.

The rearrangement links TRBV5-1 to TRBJ1-2; no reliable D call. The length of the CDR3 is 16 residues. Trimming left V 4 bases short and J 2 bases short, with 18 bases between. The germline V gene encodes CDR1 SGHRS and CDR2 YFSETQ. CDR3 region: CASSQNTVGTNYGYTF. The CDR3 DNA sequence: TGCGCCAGCAGCCAAAATACAGTGGGTACAAACTATGGCTACACCTTC.